Shown below are 18 T cell receptor beta chains from a single sample sequenced in a study of beta chain features in type 1 diabetes. Reverse transcribing all isolated RNA meant expressed TCRB transcripts were sequenced. Sequencing was performed with immunoSEQ multiplex PCR; in TCRdb, only in-frame clones are kept and a portion is missing. The table shows hundreds of thousands of clones, with 68% occurring only once. Sequences were obtained from naive CD4+ T cells from blood. The receptor source for this set is a man between 25 and 39 years old in good health.

The genes are TRBV9 and TRBJ1-5; 8 nucleotides align to TRBD1. This CDR3 region has 15 residues. CDR1 and CDR2 (germline): SGDLS, YYNGEE. V shed 4 bases and J 0 bases; nucleotides not matched to a gene: 3. In DNA, the CDR3 is TGTGCCAGCAGCCCGACAGGGGATAGCAATCAGCCCCAGCATTTT. Translated, it gives CASSPTGDSNQPQHF. Drawing the rest from reference TRBV9 and TRBJ1-5, the complete variable domain is DSGVTQTPKHLITATGQRVTLRCSPRSGDLSVYWYQQSLDQGLQFLIQYYNGEERAKGNILERFSAQQFPDLHSELNLSSLELGDSALYFCASSPTGDSNQPQHFGDGTRLSIL.

This rearrangement joins TRBV7-2 to TRBJ2-1, with TRBD2 matching over 9 bases. V gave up 5 bases and J gave up 4 bases; unmatched junction bases: 6. Germline V CDR1 and CDR2: SGHTA, FQGNSA. The CDR3 is made up of 15 amino acids. The CDR3 bases are TGTGCCAGCAGCCCCCCGGGACTAGCTTACAATGAGCAGTTCTTC. The encoded protein is CASSPPGLAYNEQFF.

The V call is TRBV10-3, the J call TRBJ2-7, with unresolved D. The germline V gene encodes CDR1 ENHRY and CDR2 SYGVKD. The V gene lost 4 bases and the J gene lost 1 base, with 5 bases spanning the gap. The CDR3 length is 12 residues. The CDR3 coding sequence is TGTGCCATCAGTGGGGCTTCCTACGAGCAGTACTTC. Translated: CAISGASYEQYF.

V gene TRBV6-1 combines with J gene TRBJ2-1; 9 bases map to TRBD2. Per the germline V gene, CDR1 is MNHNS and CDR2 is SASEGT. V lost 0 bases to trimming and J lost 14 bases; unmatched junction nucleotides: 5. CDR3 length equals 13 residues. The CDR3 coding sequence is TGTGCCAGCAGTGAAGCCTTGCTAGCGGGAAAGTTCTTC. Translation gives CASSEALLAGKFF.

The gene calls are TRBV5-4 and TRBJ1-1; possible D gene TRBD1, 5 bases. Germline CDR1 is SGHNT and CDR2 is YYREEE (reference sequence). Trimming took off 0 bases at V and 1 base at J, with 13 bases between the two ends. This CDR3 has 16 residues. CDR3 region: CASSLVVPGGNTEAFF. The DNA for the CDR3 is TGTGCCAGCAGCTTGGTAGTTCCCGGGGGGAACACTGAAGCTTTCTTT. Looking up the rest from reference TRBV5-4 and TRBJ1-1 gives the full variable domain: ETGVTQSPTHLIKTRGQQVTLRCSSQSGHNTVSWYQQALGQGPQFIFQYYREEENGRGNFPPRFSGLQFPNYSSELNVNALELDDSALYLCASSLVVPGGNTEAFFGQGTRLTVV.

The V call is TRBV29-1, the J call TRBJ1-2; TRBD1 agrees at 7 bases. From germline, CDR1 is SQVTM and CDR2 ANQGSEA. This CDR3 is 12 amino acids long. Trimming removed 6 bases from V and 6 bases from J; junction bases left unmatched: 7. The CDR3 DNA follows: TGCAGCGTCGAACTCGACAGGGATGGCTACACCTTC. It specifies CSVELDRDGYTF.

The V and J genes are TRBV18 and TRBJ2-3; D is possibly TRBD2 (5 bases). This CDR3 has 14 residues. CDR1 and CDR2 (germline): KGHSH, LQKENI. The V end lost 3 bases, the J end lost 2 bases, and 9 bases lay between the germline ends. The CDR3 region has the DNA TGTGCCAGCTCACCGCAGCGGAACACAGATACGCAGTATTTT. As protein: CASSPQRNTDTQYF.

This clone came up once. V gene TRBV18 combines with J gene TRBJ2-1; maybe TRBD2 (5 bases). V lost 6 bases to trimming and J lost 4 bases, with 10 bases between them. This CDR3 region has 13 residues. CDR1 KGHSH and CDR2 LQKENI come from the germline V gene. The CDR3 spells CASSGGLYNEQFF. CDR3 nucleotide sequence: TGTGCCAGCTCCGGCGGACTTTACAATGAGCAGTTCTTC.

The V and J genes are TRBV29-1 and TRBJ1-2; D unclear. There are 10 residues in the CDR3. The V and J ends lost 2 bases and 4 bases respectively, with 2 bases between them. Germline V gene data show CDR1 as SQVTM and CDR2 as ANQGSEA. In DNA, the CDR3 is TGCAGCGTTGAAAGCTATGGCTACACCTTC. It specifies CSVESYGYTF. The full variable domain, rest sourced from reference TRBV29-1 and TRBJ1-2, is SAVISQKPSRDICQRGTSLTIQCQVDSQVTMMFWYRQQPGQSLTLIATANQGSEATYESGFVIDKFPISRPNLTFSTLTVSNMSPEDSSIYLCSVESYGYTFGSGTRLTVV.

The gene calls are TRBV25-1 and TRBJ1-4, with D possibly TRBD1 on 6 matching bases. The V end was cut by 5 bases, the J end by 7 bases, with 20 bases between. The CDR3 totals 16 residues. Germline CDR1 MGHDK, CDR2 SYGVNS. CDR3 DNA: TGTGCCAGCAGTCCCAGGGGATGGGGTGATACTGAAAAACTGTTTTTT. This encodes CASSPRGWGDTEKLFF. The complete variable domain, with remaining parts taken from reference TRBV25-1 and TRBJ1-4, reads EADIYQTPRYLVIGTGKKITLECSQTMGHDKMYWYQQDPGMELHLIHYSYGVNSTEKGDLSSESTVSRIRTEHFPLTLESARPSHTSQYLCASSPRGWGDTEKLFFGSGTQLSVL.

J is TRBJ2-7 and V is TRBV5-1; 10 bases align to TRBD1. The CDR3 totals 15 residues. With V trimmed by 3 bases and J by 0 bases, 3 bases remained unmatched. Looked up from germline, CDR1 is SGHRS and CDR2 is YFSETQ. The CDR3 sequence: CASSSGTGVSYEQYF. For the CDR3, the DNA is TGCGCCAGCAGCTCCGGGACAGGGGTCTCCTACGAGCAGTACTTC.

V and J are TRBV7-9 and TRBJ1-5; no definite D call. Deletions cut 5 bases from V and 4 bases from J, with 12 bases between. This CDR3 comprises 14 residues. Looked up from germline, CDR1 is SEHNR and CDR2 is FQNEAQ (reference sequence). The CDR3 reads CASSQTGVNQPQHF. CDR3 sequence (DNA): TGTGCCAGCAGCCAAACCGGGGTTAATCAGCCCCAGCATTTT.

The rearrangement links TRBV20-1 to TRBJ1-4; D call uncertain. The CDR3 is 11 amino acids. Looked up from germline, CDR1 is DFQATT and CDR2 is SNEGSKA (reference sequence). V was clipped by 2 bases and J by 7 bases, with 5 bases between them. CDR3 nucleotide sequence: TGCAGTGCTAGACTCCGTGAAAAACTGTTTTTT. Amino acids: CSARLREKLFF.

The gene calls are TRBV30 and TRBJ2-2; 8 nucleotides align to TRBD2. The CDR3 consists of 12 residues. Losses at the gene ends were 2 bases for V and 11 bases for J; bases not matched to a gene: 4. Germline loops: CDR1 GTSNPN, CDR2 SVGIG (reference sequence). DNA of the CDR3: TGTGCCTGGAGTAGAGGGACTAGTGAGCTGTTTTTT. Protein sequence: CAWSRGTSELFF.

This clone was detected a few times. V usage is TRBV29-1 and J usage is TRBJ1-5; no reliable D call. The CDR3 sequence is 11 residues long. Germline lookup yields CDR1 SQVTM and CDR2 ANQGSEA. CDR3 DNA sequence: TGCGATTGCGCCCGCAATCAGCCCCAGCATTTT. Residues: CDCARNQPQHF.

This clone was found a few times. The chain uses TRBV10-3 and TRBJ2-7, with a weak D call TRBD2 (5 bases). The CDR3 runs to 13 residues. The V gene's germline CDR1 is ENHRY and CDR2 SYGVKD. Trimming cost V 7 bases and J 4 bases, with 14 bases left between them. The CDR3 loop reads CAIKEGEPYEQYF. The CDR3 DNA is TGTGCCATCAAAGAGGGAGAACCATACGAGCAGTACTTC.

The chain links TRBV18 to TRBJ1-1, with TRBD1 identical over 7 bases. The CDR3 length is 13 residues. V shed 6 bases, J shed 4 bases, and the junction held 5 bases outside the gene matches. Germline assignment: CDR1 KGHSH and CDR2 LQKENI. The CDR3 DNA sequence: TGTGCCAGCTCCCCGGACAGGAGCACTGAAGCTTTCTTT. This translates into CASSPDRSTEAFF. Based on the CDR3 plus reference TRBV18 and TRBJ1-1, the full variable domain is NAGVMQNPRHLVRRRGQEARLRCSPMKGHSHVYWYRQLPEEGLKFMVYLQKENIIDESGMPKERFSAEFPKEGPSILRIQQVVRGDSAAYFCASSPDRSTEAFFGQGTRLTVV.

CDR3 sequence (DNA): TGTGCCAGCAGCTCAGACCTTAAGTCCAGCACAGATACGCAGTATTTT. Translating gives CASSSDLKSSTDTQYF. The chain recombines TRBV7-9 with TRBJ2-3; D is uncertain. The V end lost 4 bases, the J end lost 0 bases, and 14 bases lay between the germline ends. The germline V gene has CDR1 SEHNR and CDR2 FQNEAQ (reference sequence). The length of the CDR3 is 16 residues. The complete variable domain, with remaining parts taken from reference TRBV7-9 and TRBJ2-3, reads DTGVSQNPRHKITKRGQNVTFRCDPISEHNRLYWYRQTLGQGPEFLTYFQNEAQLEKSRLLSDRFSAERPKGSFSTLEIQRTEQGDSAMYLCASSSDLKSSTDTQYFGPGTRLTVL.